The 17 T cell receptor beta chains reported below all come from one sample, sequenced in a study of T cell responses to AZD1222 COVID-19 vaccine. Assay used: immunoSEQ multiplex PCR; TCRdb lists only in-frame clones, some missing. This sample has under 200,000 clones, with about 91% found just once. Sequencing used peripheral blood, obtained 28 days after the second AZD1222 dose. The source of these receptors is an adult who received the AZD1222 COVID-19 vaccine.

This rearrangement joins TRBV6-5 to TRBJ2-5; D assignment may be TRBD1 or TRBD2 (5 bases each). This CDR3 contains 13 residues. Trimming stripped 8 bases from V and 2 bases from J, with 12 bases between. Germline V CDR1 and CDR2: MNHEY, SVGAGI. The CDR3 reads CASSGLVQETQYF. The CDR3 DNA reads TGTGCCAGCTCGGGGCTAGTTCAAGAGACCCAGTACTTC.

The chain joins TRBV29-1 to TRBJ1-4; 10 nucleotides align to TRBD1. Germline V gene lookup returns CDR1 SQVTM and CDR2 ANQGSEA. V was pared by 4 bases and J by 12 bases, with 8 bases of the junction left unmatched. The CDR3 loop spans 13 amino acids. CDR3: CSVVTDRGTELFF. CDR3 bases: TGCAGCGTTGTTACGGACAGGGGGACGGAACTGTTTTTT.

The rearrangement uses TRBV29-1 and TRBJ2-3; D gene unclear. V shed 2 bases and J shed 3 bases, with 9 bases lying between them. CDR1 is SQVTM and CDR2 is ANQGSEA in the germline V gene. The CDR3 is 13 amino acids. This CDR3 reads CSVERSQTDTQYF. The CDR3 DNA reads as TGCAGCGTTGAAAGGTCCCAGACAGATACGCAGTATTTT.

The rearrangement links TRBV28 to TRBJ2-5; D tentatively reads TRBD1 or TRBD2 (6 bases each). This CDR3 contains 13 residues. CDR1 is MDHEN and CDR2 is SYDVKM in the germline V gene. V dropped 4 bases and J dropped 5 bases, with 11 bases sitting between them. The CDR3 bases are TGTGCCAGCAGTTCAAGGGGGAGGGAGACCCAGTACTTC. This codes for CASSSRGRETQYF.

The gene calls are TRBV11-3 and TRBJ2-7, with 8 bases identical to TRBD2. Germline loops: CDR1 SGHNT, CDR2 YENEEA. Trimming at V came to 1 base and at J to 5 bases, leaving 7 bases not matched to a gene. This CDR3 region has 15 residues. The CDR3 loop is CASSLASGSWNEQYF. Here the CDR3 DNA reads TGTGCCAGCAGCTTAGCCAGCGGGAGTTGGAACGAGCAGTACTTC.

The rearrangement uses TRBV18 and TRBJ2-6; weak D call: TRBD2 (6 bases). CDR3 length equals 16 residues. CDR1 and CDR2 from the germline V gene are KGHSH and LQKENI. V lost 0 bases and J 1 base, leaving 7 bases between the germline ends. As DNA, the CDR3 is TGTGCCAGCTCACCACCTGGGGGGTCTGGGGCCAACGTCCTGACTTTC. Translated: CASSPPGGSGANVLTF.

This clone was seen only once. The CDR3 loop reads CASSSLGPGVSGNTIYF. CDR3 in DNA: TGTGCCAGCAGCTCCCTCGGCCCTGGAGTCTCTGGAAACACCATATATTTT. The chain carries TRBV7-9 and TRBJ1-3; D ambiguous. The germline V gene encodes CDR1 SEHNR and CDR2 FQNEAQ (reference sequence). Trimming removed 4 bases from V and 0 bases from J, with 16 bases in between. This CDR3 is 17 amino acids long.

This sequence joins TRBV28 and TRBJ2-2; tentatively, D is TRBD1 (6 bases). This CDR3 is built from 14 residues. The germline CDR1 and CDR2 sequences are MDHEN and SYDVKM. V gave up 6 bases and J gave up 7 bases, with 15 bases separating them. DNA for the CDR3: TGTGCCAGCAGAATCAGGGGTATTGGCGGGGAGCTGTTTTTT. It yields the protein CASRIRGIGGELFF.

The genes are TRBV19 and TRBJ1-1, with a possible D match to TRBD1 (6 bases). The germline gives CDR1 LNHDA, CDR2 SQIVND (reference sequence). With 6 bases removed from V and 0 bases from J, the gap between germline ends came to 11 bases. This CDR3 is built from 14 residues. CDR3 loop: CASRMGHLNTEAFF. CDR3 bases: TGTGCCAGTAGGATGGGACACTTGAACACTGAAGCTTTCTTT.

This clone occurred once. The gene calls are TRBV5-4 and TRBJ2-7; possibly TRBD2 for D (7 bases). Germline loops: CDR1 SGHNT, CDR2 YYREEE (reference sequence). V dropped 5 bases and J dropped 6 bases, with 21 bases sitting between them. This CDR3 is built from 15 residues. The CDR3: CASSLGAGKGGEQYF. For the CDR3, the DNA is TGTGCCAGCAGTCTAGGAGCGGGGAAAGGGGGCGAGCAGTACTTC.

The chain combines TRBV6-1 with TRBJ2-3; no reliable D call. The CDR3 has 15 residues. The V end was cut by 2 bases, the J end by 2 bases, with 11 bases between. Germline assignment: CDR1 MNHNS and CDR2 SASEGT. The DNA of the CDR3 is TGTGCCAGCAGTGAACCTGCGCGGAACACAGATACGCAGTATTTT. Protein product: CASSEPARNTDTQYF.

The chain couples TRBV21-1 to TRBJ1-1. TRBV21-1 is a listed pseudogene. The CDR3 covers 15 residues. The CDR3 DNA sequence: TGTGCCAGCAGCCCCCGCTGGGGGGCGAACACTGAAGCTTTCTTT. Encoded protein: CASSPRWGANTEAFF.

This sequence joins TRBV6-5 and TRBJ2-7, with 8 bases matching TRBD2. The CDR3 covers 13 residues. V lost 6 bases, J lost 9 bases, and 10 bases stayed unmatched. Looked up from germline, CDR1 is MNHEY and CDR2 is SVGAGI. Here the CDR3 DNA reads TGTGCCAGCAGCGGGGGGGCATCTGGTCGGCAGTACTTC. Its protein product is CASSGGASGRQYF.

This clone was seen a few times. The chain couples TRBV2 to TRBJ1-2, with TRBD1 as a possible D gene (6 bases). V lost 2 bases, J lost 1 base, and 8 bases lay in between. The length of the CDR3 is 14 residues. Germline V gene sequence: CDR1 SNHLY, CDR2 FYNNEI. The CDR3: CASSERRGNYGYTF. CDR3 nucleotide sequence: TGTGCCAGCAGTGAACGCAGGGGTAACTATGGCTACACCTTC.

The chain uses TRBV4-1 and TRBJ1-2; maybe TRBD1 (5 bases). The V and J ends lost 5 bases and 8 bases respectively, with 15 bases between them. The CDR3 covers 13 residues. In germline, CDR1 is MGHRA, CDR2 YSYEKL. The CDR3 sequence is CASSGAPAIGYTF. The DNA of the CDR3 is TGCGCCAGCAGCGGGGCCCCAGCTATCGGCTACACCTTC.

V and J are TRBV27 and TRBJ1-5; D call uncertain. V gave up 3 bases and J gave up 0 bases, with 6 bases separating them. Germline values: CDR1 MNHEY, CDR2 SMNVEV (reference sequence). CDR3 length: 14 residues. The CDR3: CASSFGSSNQPQHF. Written as DNA, the CDR3 is TGTGCCAGCAGTTTTGGCAGTAGCAATCAGCCCCAGCATTTT.

This clone was recorded only once. The chain joins TRBV30 to TRBJ2-3, with unresolved D. Germline CDR1 and CDR2: GTSNPN and SVGIG (reference sequence). With 5 bases removed from V and 7 bases from J, the gap between germline ends came to 10 bases. This CDR3 region has 11 residues. CDR3 protein: CAWDIMNTQYF. The CDR3 DNA follows: TGTGCCTGGGACATTATGAATACGCAGTATTTT.